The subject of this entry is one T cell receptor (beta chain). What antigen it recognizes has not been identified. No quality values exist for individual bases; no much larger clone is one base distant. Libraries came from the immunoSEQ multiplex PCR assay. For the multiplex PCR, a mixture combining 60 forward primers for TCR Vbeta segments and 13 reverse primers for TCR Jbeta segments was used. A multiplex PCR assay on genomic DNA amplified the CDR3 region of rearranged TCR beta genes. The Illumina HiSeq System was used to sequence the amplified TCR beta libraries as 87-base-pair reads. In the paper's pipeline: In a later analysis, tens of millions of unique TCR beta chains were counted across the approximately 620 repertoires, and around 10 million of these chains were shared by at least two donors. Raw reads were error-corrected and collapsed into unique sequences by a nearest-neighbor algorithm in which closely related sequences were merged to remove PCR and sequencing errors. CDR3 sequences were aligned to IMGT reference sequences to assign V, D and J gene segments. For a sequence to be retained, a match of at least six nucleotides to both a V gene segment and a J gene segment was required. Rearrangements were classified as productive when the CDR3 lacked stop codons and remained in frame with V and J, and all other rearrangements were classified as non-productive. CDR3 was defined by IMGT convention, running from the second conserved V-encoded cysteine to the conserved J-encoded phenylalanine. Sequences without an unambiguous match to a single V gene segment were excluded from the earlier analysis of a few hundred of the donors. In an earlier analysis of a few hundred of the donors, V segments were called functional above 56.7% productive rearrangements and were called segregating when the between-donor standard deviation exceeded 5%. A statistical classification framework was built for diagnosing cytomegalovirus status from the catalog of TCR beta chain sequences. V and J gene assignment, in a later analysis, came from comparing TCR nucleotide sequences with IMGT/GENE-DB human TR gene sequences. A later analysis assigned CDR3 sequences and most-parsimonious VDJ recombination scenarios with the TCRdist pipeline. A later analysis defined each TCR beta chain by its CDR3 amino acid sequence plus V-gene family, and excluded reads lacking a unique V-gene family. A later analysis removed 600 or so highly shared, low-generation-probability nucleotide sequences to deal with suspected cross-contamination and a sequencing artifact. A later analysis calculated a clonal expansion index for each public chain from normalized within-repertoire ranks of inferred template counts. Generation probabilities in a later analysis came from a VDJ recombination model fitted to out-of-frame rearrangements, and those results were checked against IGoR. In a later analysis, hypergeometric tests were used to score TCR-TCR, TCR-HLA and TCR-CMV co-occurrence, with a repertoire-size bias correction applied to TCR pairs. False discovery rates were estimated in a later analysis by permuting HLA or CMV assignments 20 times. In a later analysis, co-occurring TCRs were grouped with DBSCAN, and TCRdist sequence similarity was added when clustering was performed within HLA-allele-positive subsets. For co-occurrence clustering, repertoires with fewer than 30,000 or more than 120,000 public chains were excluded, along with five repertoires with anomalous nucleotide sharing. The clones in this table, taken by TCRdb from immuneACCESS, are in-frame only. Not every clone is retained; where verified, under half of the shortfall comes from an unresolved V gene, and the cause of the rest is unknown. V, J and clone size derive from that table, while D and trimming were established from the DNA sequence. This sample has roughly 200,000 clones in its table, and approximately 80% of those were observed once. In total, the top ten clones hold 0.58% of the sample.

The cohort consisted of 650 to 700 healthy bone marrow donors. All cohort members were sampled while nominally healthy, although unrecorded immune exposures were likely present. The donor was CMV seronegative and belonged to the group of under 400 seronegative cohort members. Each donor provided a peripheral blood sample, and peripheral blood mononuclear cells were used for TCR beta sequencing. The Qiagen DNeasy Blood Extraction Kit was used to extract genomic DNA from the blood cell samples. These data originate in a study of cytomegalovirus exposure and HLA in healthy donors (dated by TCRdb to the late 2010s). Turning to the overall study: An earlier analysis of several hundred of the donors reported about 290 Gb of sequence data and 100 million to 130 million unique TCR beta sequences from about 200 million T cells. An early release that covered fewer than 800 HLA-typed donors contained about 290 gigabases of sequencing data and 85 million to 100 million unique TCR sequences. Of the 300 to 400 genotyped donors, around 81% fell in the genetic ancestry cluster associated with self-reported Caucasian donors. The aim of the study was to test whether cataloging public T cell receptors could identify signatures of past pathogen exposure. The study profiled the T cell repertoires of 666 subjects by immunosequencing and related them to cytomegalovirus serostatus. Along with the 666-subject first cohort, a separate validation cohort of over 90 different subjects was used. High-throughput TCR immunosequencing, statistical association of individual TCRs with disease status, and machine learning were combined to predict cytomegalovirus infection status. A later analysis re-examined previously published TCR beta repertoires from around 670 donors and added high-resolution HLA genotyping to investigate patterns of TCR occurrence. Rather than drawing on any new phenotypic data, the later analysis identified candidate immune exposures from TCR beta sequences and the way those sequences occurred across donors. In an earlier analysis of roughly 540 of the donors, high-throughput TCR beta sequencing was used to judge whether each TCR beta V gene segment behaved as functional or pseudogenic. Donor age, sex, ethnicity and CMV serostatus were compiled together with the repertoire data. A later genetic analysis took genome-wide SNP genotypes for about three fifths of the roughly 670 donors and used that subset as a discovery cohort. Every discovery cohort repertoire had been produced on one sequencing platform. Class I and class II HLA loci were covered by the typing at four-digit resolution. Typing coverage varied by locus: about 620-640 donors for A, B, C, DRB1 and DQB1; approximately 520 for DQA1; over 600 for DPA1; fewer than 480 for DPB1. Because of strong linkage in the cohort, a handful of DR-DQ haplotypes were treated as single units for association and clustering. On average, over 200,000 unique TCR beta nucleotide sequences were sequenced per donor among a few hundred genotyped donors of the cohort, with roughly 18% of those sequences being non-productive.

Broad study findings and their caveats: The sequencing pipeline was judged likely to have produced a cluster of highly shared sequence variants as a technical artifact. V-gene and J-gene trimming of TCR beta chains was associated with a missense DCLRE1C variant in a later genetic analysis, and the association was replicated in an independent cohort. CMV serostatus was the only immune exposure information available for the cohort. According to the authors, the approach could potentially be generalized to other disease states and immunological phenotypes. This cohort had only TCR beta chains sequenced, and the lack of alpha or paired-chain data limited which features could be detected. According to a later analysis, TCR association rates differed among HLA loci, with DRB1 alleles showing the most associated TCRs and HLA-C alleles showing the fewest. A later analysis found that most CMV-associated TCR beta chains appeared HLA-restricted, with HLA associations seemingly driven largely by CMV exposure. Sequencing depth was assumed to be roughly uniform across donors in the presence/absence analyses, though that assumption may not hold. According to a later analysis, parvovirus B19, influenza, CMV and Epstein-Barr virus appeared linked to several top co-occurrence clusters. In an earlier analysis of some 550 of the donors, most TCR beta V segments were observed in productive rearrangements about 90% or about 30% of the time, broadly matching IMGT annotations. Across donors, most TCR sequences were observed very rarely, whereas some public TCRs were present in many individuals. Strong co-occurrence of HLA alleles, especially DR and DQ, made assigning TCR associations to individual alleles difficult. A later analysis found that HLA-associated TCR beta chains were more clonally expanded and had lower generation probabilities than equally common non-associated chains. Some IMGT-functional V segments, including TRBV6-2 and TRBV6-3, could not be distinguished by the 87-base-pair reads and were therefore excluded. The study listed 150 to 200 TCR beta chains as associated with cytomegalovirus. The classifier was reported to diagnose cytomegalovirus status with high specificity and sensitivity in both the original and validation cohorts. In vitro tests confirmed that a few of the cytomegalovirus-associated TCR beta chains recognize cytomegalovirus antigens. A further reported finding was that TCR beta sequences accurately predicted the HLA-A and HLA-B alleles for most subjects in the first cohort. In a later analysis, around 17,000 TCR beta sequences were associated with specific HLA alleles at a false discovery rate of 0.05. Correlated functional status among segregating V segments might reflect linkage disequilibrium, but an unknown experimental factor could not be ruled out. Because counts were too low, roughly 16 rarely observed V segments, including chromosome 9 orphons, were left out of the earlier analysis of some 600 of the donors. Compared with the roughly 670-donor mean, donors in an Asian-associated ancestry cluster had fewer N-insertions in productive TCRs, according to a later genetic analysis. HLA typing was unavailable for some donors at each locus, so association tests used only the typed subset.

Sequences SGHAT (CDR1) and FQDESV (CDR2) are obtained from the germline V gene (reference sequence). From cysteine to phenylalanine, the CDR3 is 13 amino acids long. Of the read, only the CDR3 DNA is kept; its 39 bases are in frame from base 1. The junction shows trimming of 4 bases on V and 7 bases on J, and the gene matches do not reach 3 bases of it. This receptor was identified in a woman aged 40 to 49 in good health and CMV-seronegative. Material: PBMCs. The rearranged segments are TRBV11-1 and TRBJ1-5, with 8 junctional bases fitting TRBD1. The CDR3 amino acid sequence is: CASSSGGGQPQHF. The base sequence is TGTGCCAGCAGCTCAGGGGGCGGACAGCCCCAGCATTTT.